The clone carrying this T cell receptor (beta chain) was seen a few times. Its matching antigen is unknown. On the day of bone marrow donation, the related graft donor provided peripheral blood. These data originate in a study of T cells after posttransplantation cyclophosphamide. TCRdb keeps only in-frame clones here, not all; method: immunoSEQ multiplex PCR. In the table there are more than 20,000 clones, under 85% of which are singletons. The CDR3 covers 10 residues. The ends were cut back, 6 bases at V and 7 bases at J, with 6 bases in the middle. The germline V gene has CDR1 MNHNY and CDR2 SVGAGI (reference sequence). Whole-study findings and limits: Later post-transplant blood repertoires were often dominated by donor CD8+ memory clones. Blood and skin or GI T cell repertoires showed limited TRB overlap.

The chain recombines TRBV6-6 with TRBJ1-1; D is uncertain. The clonotype was recovered from a woman aged 55-70 years in good health, CMV-negative, and a related stem cell transplant donor. The sequencing sample was made of memory CD4+ T cells sorted from PBMCs. The CDR3 loop is CASRRGEAFF. CDR3 coding DNA: TGTGCCAGCAGACGGGGTGAAGCTTTCTTT.